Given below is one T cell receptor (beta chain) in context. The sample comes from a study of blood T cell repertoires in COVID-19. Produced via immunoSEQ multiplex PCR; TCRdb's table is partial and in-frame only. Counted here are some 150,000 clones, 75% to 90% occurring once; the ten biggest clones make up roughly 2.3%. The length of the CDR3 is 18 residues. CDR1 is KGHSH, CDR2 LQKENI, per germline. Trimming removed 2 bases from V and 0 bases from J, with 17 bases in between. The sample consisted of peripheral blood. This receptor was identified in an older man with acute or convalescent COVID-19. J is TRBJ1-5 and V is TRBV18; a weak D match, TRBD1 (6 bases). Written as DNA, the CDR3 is TGTGCCAGCTCACCATGGGGGCGCTCTACTTATAGCAATCAGCCCCAGCATTTT. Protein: CASSPWGRSTYSNQPQHF.